The rows below give T cell receptor beta chains drawn from one sample of a study of blood T cell repertoires in COVID-19. Sequenced by immunoSEQ multiplex PCR; TCRdb stores in-frame clones only, minus some. The repertoire holds some 260,000 clones, approximately 80% seen once, with 8.9% in the top ten. Specimen: peripheral blood. All receptors come from an older man with acute or convalescent COVID-19. CDR3s include the opening cysteine and the closing phenylalanine or tryptophan. The D gene is left open where the match is weak. The size field is filled for only some rows; it gives once, few, many or a size class.

v_call	clone_size	j_call	d_call	cdr3_aa	cdr3_nt
TRBV24-1	.	TRBJ2-2	TRBD1	CATSETGGRGPWTGELFF	TGTGCCACCAGTGAGACAGGGGGGCGAGGGCCTTGGACCGGGGAGCTGTTTTTT
TRBV7-9	.	TRBJ1-4	.	CASSLDSGTNEKLFF	TGTGCCAGCAGCTTAGATTCGGGAACTAATGAAAAACTGTTTTTT
TRBV4-2	.	TRBJ1-5	TRBD1	CASSPWDSKNSNQPQHF	TGTGCCAGCAGCCCCTGGGACAGTAAAAATAGCAATCAGCCCCAGCATTTT
TRBV6-5	.	TRBJ1-2	.	CASSPLQRAGYGYTF	TGTGCCAGCAGTCCCCTTCAGAGGGCTGGCTATGGCTACACCTTC
TRBV29-1	.	TRBJ1-3	.	CSVVASGNTIYF	TGCAGCGTTGTGGCATCTGGAAACACCATATATTTT
TRBV25-1	.	TRBJ1-4	.	CASRETLTDSGKLFF	TGTGCCAGCAGGGAAACTTTGACAGACTCAGGGAAACTGTTTTTT
TRBV7-9	.	TRBJ2-1	.	CASRSSYNEQFF	TGTGCCAGCCGGAGCTCCTACAATGAGCAGTTCTTC
TRBV5-1	.	TRBJ2-3	TRBD1	CASSFGDRDTQYF	TGCGCCAGCAGCTTTGGGGACAGGGATACGCAGTATTTT
TRBV6-5	once	TRBJ2-2	TRBD1	CASSRDRMGELFF	TGTGCCAGCAGTCGGGACAGAATGGGGGAGCTGTTTTTT
TRBV19	.	TRBJ1-1	.	CASSRPGHMNTEAFF	TGTGCCAGTAGTAGACCAGGTCATATGAACACTGAAGCTTTCTTT
TRBV6-6	.	TRBJ2-7	.	CASSYPGVKREQYF	TGTGCCAGCAGTTACCCGGGGGTTAAGCGGGAGCAGTACTTC
TRBV15	.	TRBJ2-5	.	CATSRDLFQETQYF	TGTGCCACCAGCAGAGATCTGTTCCAAGAGACCCAGTACTTC
TRBV3-1/TRBV3-2	once	TRBJ2-1	TRBD2	CASSAPGLAHNEQFF	TGTGCCAGCAGCGCGCCGGGACTAGCTCACAATGAGCAGTTCTTC
TRBV24-1	.	TRBJ1-3	.	CATSRDGLTGNTIYF	TGTGCCACCAGCCGGGACGGACTAACTGGAAACACCATATATTTT
TRBV12-3/TRBV12-4	.	TRBJ2-7	.	CASSFLNSYEQYF	TGTGCCAGCAGTTTTTTGAACAGTTACGAGCAGTACTTC
TRBV19	.	TRBJ2-7	.	CASSQGPSYEQYF	TGTGCTTCGAGCCAGGGCCCTTCCTACGAGCAGTACTTC
TRBV2	once	TRBJ2-5	.	CASSKDSVSQETQYF	TGTGCCAGCAGTAAAGATAGCGTCTCTCAAGAGACCCAGTACTTC
TRBV12-5	.	TRBJ2-2	.	CASGFHGRTALTGELFF	TGTGCTAGTGGTTTCCACGGACGGACAGCCCTTACCGGGGAGCTGTTTTTT
TRBV5-1	.	TRBJ1-2	.	CASSSTGFNYGYTF	TGCGCCAGCAGCTCGACAGGCTTTAACTATGGCTACACCTTC
TRBV12-5	.	TRBJ2-1	.	CASGRGVYNEQFF	TGTGCTAGTGGCCGGGGAGTGTACAATGAGCAGTTCTTC
TRBV4-1	.	TRBJ2-7	.	CASSIANVRSGYEQYF	TGCGCCAGCAGCATTGCTAATGTTCGTAGCGGCTACGAGCAGTACTTC
TRBV4-1	.	TRBJ1-2	TRBD1	CASSQGTGTSVAYGYTF	TGCGCCAGCAGCCAAGGGACAGGGACCTCCGTCGCCTATGGCTACACCTTC
TRBV6-5	.	TRBJ2-3	TRBD2	CASRLAGGTDTQYF	TGTGCCAGCCGACTAGCGGGAGGCACAGATACGCAGTATTTT
TRBV11-3	once	TRBJ2-3	TRBD1	CASSRDRGPDTQYF	TGTGCCAGCAGCCGGGACAGGGGGCCAGATACGCAGTATTTT
TRBV7-8	.	TRBJ1-6	.	CASSFGGQNSPLHF	TGTGCCAGCAGCTTCGGGGGGCAGAATTCACCCCTCCACTTT
TRBV7-9	many	TRBJ2-3	TRBD1	CASSPRDRGRLDTQYF	TGTGCCAGCAGCCCTCGGGACAGGGGGCGGCTGGATACGCAGTATTTT